Following are 9 T cell receptor beta chains from one sample sequenced in a study of blood T cell repertoires in COVID-19. Data came from immunoSEQ multiplex PCR; TCRdb stores just in-frame clones and leaves some out. This sample yields about 110,000 clones, of which 65% to 75% are seen a single time; roughly 6% belongs to the top ten. The sample was peripheral blood. These receptors all stem from a man older than 75 with acute or convalescent COVID-19.

The rearrangement uses TRBV2 and TRBJ2-7, with 9 bases aligning to TRBD2. CDR3 size: 14 residues. V shed 4 bases and J 6 bases; nucleotides not matched to a gene: 7. Looked up from germline, CDR1 is SNHLY and CDR2 is FYNNEI. The CDR3 loop reads CASSVSGSMAEQYF. CDR3 coding DNA: TGTGCCAGCAGTGTTAGCGGGAGTATGGCCGAGCAGTACTTC.

V usage is TRBV2 and J usage is TRBJ2-1; D possibly corresponds to TRBD1 (6 bases). Trimming took off 7 bases at V and 0 bases at J, with 10 bases between the two ends. The CDR3 runs to 14 residues. Germline lookup yields CDR1 SNHLY and CDR2 FYNNEI. The DNA for the CDR3 is TGTGCCAGCAAGAGGGGGAGCTCCTACAATGAGCAGTTCTTC. It translates to CASKRGSSYNEQFF. Drawing the rest from reference TRBV2 and TRBJ2-1, the complete variable domain is EPEVTQTPSHQVTQMGQEVILRCVPISNHLYFYWYRQILGQKVEFLVSFYNNEISEKSEIFDDQFSVERPDGSNFTLKIRSTKLEDSAMYFCASKRGSSYNEQFFGPGTRLTVL.

The chain is built from TRBV15 and TRBJ2-3; the match to TRBD2 covers 8 bases. Germline trimming cut 5 bases from V and 4 bases from J; bases unmatched to any gene: 8. The CDR3 loop spans 15 amino acids. Germline assignment: CDR1 LNHNV and CDR2 YYDKDF (reference sequence). This CDR3 is CATSQYSGGADTQYF. CDR3 in DNA: TGTGCCACCAGCCAATACAGCGGGGGAGCAGATACGCAGTATTTT.

The chain employs TRBV15 and TRBJ2-1, with 8 bases identical to TRBD2. Germline V gene data show CDR1 as LNHNV and CDR2 as YYDKDF (reference sequence). V lost 4 bases, J lost 5 bases, and 10 bases stayed unmatched. The CDR3 sequence is 16 residues long. The CDR3, as DNA: TGTGCCACCAGCACCCCCAGCGGGAGAAGAGACAATGAGCAGTTCTTC. This gives the protein CATSTPSGRRDNEQFF.

The V call is TRBV28, the J call TRBJ1-2, with a tentative D call TRBD1 (6 bases). CDR1 and CDR2 (germline): MDHEN, SYDVKM. V was shortened by 2 bases and J by 3 bases, with 13 bases between the two germline ends. The CDR3 is made up of 15 amino acids. The CDR3 DNA is TGTGCCAGCAGTTTAGCGAGCGGGGGCTACTATGGCTACACCTTC. Translated, it gives CASSLASGGYYGYTF.

The chain recombines TRBV19 with TRBJ2-2; TRBD2 matches 13 bases. Germline CDR1 is LNHDA and CDR2 is SQIVND (reference sequence). The length of the CDR3 is 16 residues. After removal of 6 bases from V and 2 bases from J, the junction contained 3 bases not matched to a gene. In DNA, the CDR3 is TGTGCCAGTAGCCGGACTAGCGGGAGTAACACCGGGGAGCTGTTTTTT. Translation gives CASSRTSGSNTGELFF.

J is TRBJ2-1 and V is TRBV6-5, with 7 nucleotides matching TRBD2. Germline V CDR1 and CDR2: MNHEY, SVGAGI. The CDR3 spans 16 residues. With 4 bases clipped from V and 4 bases from J, the junction kept 10 bases outside the gene matches. CDR3 in amino acids: CASSFKPSGFYNEQFF. The CDR3 nucleotides read TGTGCCAGCAGTTTCAAGCCTAGCGGATTTTACAATGAGCAGTTCTTC.

This clone was seen once. The chain couples TRBV12-5 to TRBJ1-2; 7 bases align to TRBD1. V lost 3 bases and J lost 7; bases outside the gene matches: 5. The CDR3 is made up of 13 amino acids. Germline V CDR1 and CDR2: LGHNT, FRNRAP. Here the CDR3 DNA reads TGTGCTAGTGGTTTAGGAGACAGGGCTGGCTACACCTTC. Translated, it gives CASGLGDRAGYTF.

This clone was counted ten times or more. In DNA form, the CDR3 reads TGTGCCATCAGTGAGAGAGGACAAGGCCTAAGTGAGCAGTTCTTC. Translating gives CAISERGQGLSEQFF. The chain combines TRBV10-3 with TRBJ2-1; possibly TRBD1 for D (5 bases). CDR3 size: 15 residues. The V gene lost 2 bases and the J gene lost 9 bases, with 17 bases spanning the gap. Germline V CDR1 and CDR2: ENHRY, SYGVKD.